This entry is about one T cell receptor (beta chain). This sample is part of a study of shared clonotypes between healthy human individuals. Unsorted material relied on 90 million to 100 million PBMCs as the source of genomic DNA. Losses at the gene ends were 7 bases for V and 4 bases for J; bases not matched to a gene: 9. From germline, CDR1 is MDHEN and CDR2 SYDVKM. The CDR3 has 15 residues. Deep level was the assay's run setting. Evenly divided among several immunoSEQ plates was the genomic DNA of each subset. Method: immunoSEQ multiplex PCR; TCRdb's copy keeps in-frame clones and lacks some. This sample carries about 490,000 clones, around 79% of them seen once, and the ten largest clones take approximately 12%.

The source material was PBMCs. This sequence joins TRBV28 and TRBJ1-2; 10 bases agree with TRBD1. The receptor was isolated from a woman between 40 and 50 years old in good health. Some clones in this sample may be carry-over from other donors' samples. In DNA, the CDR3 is TGTGCCAGCACTTCCCCCCGGACAGGGGGCTATGGCTACACCTTC. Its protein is CASTSPRTGGYGYTF.